These 3 T cell receptor beta chains came from one sample sequenced in a study of blood T cell repertoires in COVID-19. Profiled with immunoSEQ multiplex PCR; TCRdb holds only in-frame clones, not every one. The sample includes roughly 270,000 clones, roughly 80% of them seen just once. The material sequenced was PBMCs or T cells enriched from blood (not recorded which). These receptor sequences come from a man aged 40-50 years who had been exposed to COVID-19.

The chain carries TRBV9 and TRBJ2-5, with 8 bases identical to TRBD2. The V and J ends lost 0 bases and 2 bases, in that order; junction bases with no gene match: 6. Germline loops: CDR1 SGDLS, CDR2 YYNGEE. This CDR3 is built from 16 residues. The DNA of the CDR3 is TGTGCCAGCAGCGTAGGTGCGGGAGGAGGGCAAGAGACCCAGTACTTC. Protein: CASSVGAGGGQETQYF.

Here the CDR3 DNA reads TGTGCCACTGAAGCGGGAGCCTACAATGAGCAGTTCTTC. It codes for CATEAGAYNEQFF. This chain uses TRBV6-5 with TRBJ2-1, with 8 bases lining up with TRBD2. The ends lost 10 bases at V and 2 bases at J; junction bases unmatched: 4. The CDR3 runs 13 residues. The germline gives CDR1 MNHEY, CDR2 SVGAGI.

The chain has TRBV4-1 and TRBJ1-1, with 10 nucleotides matching TRBD1. This CDR3 contains 17 residues. Trimming at V came to 4 bases and at J to 10 bases, leaving 18 bases not matched to a gene. Germline CDR1 and CDR2: MGHRA and YSYEKL. CDR3 protein: CASSPPPGQGIIFGAFF. The CDR3 bases are TGCGCCAGCAGCCCACCCCCGGGACAGGGGATAATTTTTGGAGCTTTCTTT.